A few counts support the clone carrying this T cell receptor (beta chain). This sample was included in a study of patients and donors after allogeneic stem cell transplantation. The CDR3 has 13 amino acids. The V segment lost 3 bases and the J segment 4 bases; nucleotides outside the gene matches: 6. Germline-derived CDR1 and CDR2 are SQVTM and ANQGSEA. TCRdb re-derived calls from the RT-PCR reads in MiXCR, one entry per CDR3 protein. The data hold 160,000 or so distinct CDR3 sequences, with 24% observed a single time. The source material was blood, either unsorted or a sorted T cell fraction (not recorded which). The rearrangement links TRBV29-1 to TRBJ2-7; 7 bases are shared with TRBD1. The receptor was derived from a human donor who was either an allogeneic HSCT recipient or a stem cell or donor lymphocyte infusion donor (not recorded which). It is not recorded whose cells these are; they may come from a transplant donor. CDR3 sequence: CSVDRQGSYEQYF. DNA of the CDR3: TGCAGCGTTGATCGACAGGGTAGTTACGAGCAGTACTTC.